This T cell receptor beta chain comes out of a study of cytomegalovirus exposure and HLA in healthy donors. Study observations and caveats: 16,951 TCR beta sequences were associated with HLA alleles at 0.05 false discovery rate in a later analysis.

The PCR was carried out with 60 Vbeta primers and 13 Jbeta primers. Libraries were prepared by immunoSEQ multiplex PCR; TCRdb keeps only in-frame clonotypes and omits some of them. This table holds some 140,000 clones, 65% to 80% found once. CDR1 and CDR2 from the germline V gene are SGHRS and YFSETQ. With 0 bases removed from V and 1 base from J, the gap between germline ends came to 10 bases. The CDR3 covers 15 residues. A few counts support this clone. What it recognizes is unknown. The J gene is TRBJ1-1, the V gene TRBV5-1, with TRBD1 as a possible D gene (5 bases). Sequenced: PBMCs. This clonotype was obtained from a man between 18 and 35 years old in good health and CMV-seronegative. CDR3 nucleotides: TGCGCCAGCAGCTTGGCCCCCGGACAGAACACTGAAGCTTTCTTT. This gives the protein CASSLAPGQNTEAFF.